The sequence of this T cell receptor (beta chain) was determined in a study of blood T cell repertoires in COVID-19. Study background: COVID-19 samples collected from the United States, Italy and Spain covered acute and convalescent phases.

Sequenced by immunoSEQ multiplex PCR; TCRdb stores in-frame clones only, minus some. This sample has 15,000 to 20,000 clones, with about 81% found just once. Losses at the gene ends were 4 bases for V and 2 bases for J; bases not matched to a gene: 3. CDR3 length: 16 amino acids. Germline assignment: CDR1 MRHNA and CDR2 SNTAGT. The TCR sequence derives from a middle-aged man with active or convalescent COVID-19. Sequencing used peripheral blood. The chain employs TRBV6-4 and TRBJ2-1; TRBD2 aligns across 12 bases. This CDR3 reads CASSVSSGGAYNEQFF. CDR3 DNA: TGTGCCAGCAGTGTGTCTAGCGGGGGGGCCTACAATGAGCAGTTCTTC.